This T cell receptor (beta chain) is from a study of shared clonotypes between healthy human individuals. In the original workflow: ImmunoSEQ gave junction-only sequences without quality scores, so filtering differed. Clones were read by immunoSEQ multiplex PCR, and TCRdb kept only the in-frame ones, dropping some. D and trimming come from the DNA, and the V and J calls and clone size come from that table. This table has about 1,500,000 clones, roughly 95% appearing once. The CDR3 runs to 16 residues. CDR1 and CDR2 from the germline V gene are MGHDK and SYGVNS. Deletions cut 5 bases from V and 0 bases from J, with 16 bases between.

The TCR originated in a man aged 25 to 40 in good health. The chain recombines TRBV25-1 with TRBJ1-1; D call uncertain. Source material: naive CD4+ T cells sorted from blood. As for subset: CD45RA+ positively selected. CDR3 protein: CASSTGRPRMNTEAFF. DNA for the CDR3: TGTGCCAGCAGTACTGGGCGACCGAGAATGAACACTGAAGCTTTCTTT.